The sequence of this T cell receptor (beta chain) was determined in a study of T-cell reconstitution after alpha-beta-depleted transplantation in children. This clonotype occurred a few times. Unique molecular identifiers featured in how the TCRbeta library was prepared. TCRdb analysed the PCR reads with MiXCR anew, one entry per CDR3 protein. The data hold some 550,000 distinct CDR3 sequences, with 15% to 20% observed a single time. Per germline, CDR1 MNHEY and CDR2 SVGEGT. The CDR3 runs to 16 residues. The trim removed 0 bases at V and 4 bases at J, leaving 6 bases unmatched. Sequenced here: PBMCs from the stem cell graft donor, sampled from the stem cell graft. V gene TRBV6-2 or TRBV6-3 combines with J gene TRBJ2-1; 7 bases map to TRBD2. The origin of this receptor is a human donor who donated a stem cell graft to a child with acute lymphoblastic leukemia. CDR3 nucleotide sequence: TGTGCCAGCAGTTACTCGATAGCGGGCCCATACAATGAGCAGTTCTTC. Protein: CASSYSIAGPYNEQFF.